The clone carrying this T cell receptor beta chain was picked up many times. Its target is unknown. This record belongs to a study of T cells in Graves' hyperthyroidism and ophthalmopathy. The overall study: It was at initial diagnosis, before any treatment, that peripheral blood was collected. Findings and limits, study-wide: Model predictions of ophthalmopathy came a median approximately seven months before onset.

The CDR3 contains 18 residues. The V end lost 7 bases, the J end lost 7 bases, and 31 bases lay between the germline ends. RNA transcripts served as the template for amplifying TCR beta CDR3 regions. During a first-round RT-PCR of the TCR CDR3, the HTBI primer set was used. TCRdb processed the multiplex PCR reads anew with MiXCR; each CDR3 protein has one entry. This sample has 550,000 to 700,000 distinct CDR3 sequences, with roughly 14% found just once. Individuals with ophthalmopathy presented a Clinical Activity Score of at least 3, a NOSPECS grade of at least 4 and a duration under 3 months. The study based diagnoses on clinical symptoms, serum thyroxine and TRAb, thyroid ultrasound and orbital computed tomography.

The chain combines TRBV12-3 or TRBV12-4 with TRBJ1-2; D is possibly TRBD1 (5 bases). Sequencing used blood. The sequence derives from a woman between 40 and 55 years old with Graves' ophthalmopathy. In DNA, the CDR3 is TGTGCCAGCACTAGCTCCCGGGACGGGAGACACCGTCGGATTGGCTACACCTTC. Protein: CASTSSRDGRHRRIGYTF.